Below are 18 T cell receptor beta chains sequenced from a single sample in a study of CD8+ T cells in alopecia areata. RNA was extracted and reverse transcribed into cDNA as the sequencing template. The table came from immunoSEQ multiplex PCR; TCRdb's copy has only in-frame clones and leaves some out. The sample lists 110,000 or so clones, roughly 50% occurring once. Treatment: oral pan-JAK inhibitor, 5-10 mg twice daily. Sequences were derived from CD8+ T cells sorted from blood, sampled at week 4, from a patient treated with tofacitinib. The receptors stem from a human donor with alopecia areata.

This clone was observed a few times. The genes are TRBV29-1 and TRBJ1-2; no definite D call. Germline V CDR1 and CDR2: SQVTM, ANQGSEA. Trimming left V 0 bases short and J 2 bases short, with 10 bases between. This CDR3 has 14 residues. The CDR3 DNA follows: TGCAGCGTTGAAGATGGGCTCATAAACTATGGCTACACCTTC. Protein sequence: CSVEDGLINYGYTF.

The rearrangement uses TRBV29-1 and TRBJ1-4; a possible D gene is TRBD1 (6 bases). Germline V gives CDR1 SQVTM, CDR2 ANQGSEA. Between the trimmed V and J ends, which lost 4 bases and 5 bases, there was a span of 11 bases. The CDR3 has 13 residues. The CDR3 reads CSVVGQTNEKLFF. The CDR3 DNA reads as TGCAGCGTTGTCGGACAGACGAATGAAAAACTGTTTTTT.

This chain joins TRBV15 and TRBJ1-6, with 8 positions matching TRBD1. The CDR3 sequence is 15 residues long. CDR1 is LNHNV, CDR2 YYDKDF, per germline (reference sequence). V trimming: 3 bases; J trimming: 7 bases; junction bases outside the gene matches: 5. CDR3 in amino acids: CATSSPRGQNSPLHF. The CDR3, as DNA: TGTGCCACCAGCAGCCCCAGGGGGCAGAATTCACCCCTCCACTTT.

The gene calls are TRBV30 and TRBJ1-1; D ambiguous. The ends were cut back, 4 bases at V and 2 bases at J, with 11 bases in the middle. CDR1 and CDR2 (germline): GTSNPN, SVGIG (reference sequence). This CDR3 has 13 amino acids. The CDR3, as DNA: TGTGCCTGGAACCCGGACCTCAACACTGAAGCTTTCTTT. As protein: CAWNPDLNTEAFF.

This clone appeared a few times. V and J are TRBV30 and TRBJ2-2, with D unresolved. Trimming stripped 4 bases from V and 5 bases from J, with 8 bases between. The CDR3 has 12 amino acids. The germline V gene encodes CDR1 GTSNPN and CDR2 SVGIG (reference sequence). The CDR3 region has the DNA TGTGCCTGGACTGTCCCGACCGGGGAGCTGTTTTTT. As protein: CAWTVPTGELFF.

With respect to this clone: Other DNA sequences in this specimen translate into the identical CDR3. This chain uses TRBV30 with TRBJ1-5, with unresolved D. Germline CDR1 and CDR2: GTSNPN and SVGIG (reference sequence). V lost 0 bases and J lost 1, with 7 bases in between. The CDR3 spans 14 residues. The CDR3 coding sequence is TGTGCCTGGAGTGTAGGGCAGAGCAATCAGCCCCAGCATTTT. Encoded protein: CAWSVGQSNQPQHF. Full variable domain (missing parts from reference TRBV30 and TRBJ1-5): SQTIHQWPATLVQPVGSPLSLECTVEGTSNPNLYWYRQAAGRGLQLLFYSVGIGQISSEVPQNLSASRPQDRQFILSSKKLLLSDSGFYLCAWSVGQSNQPQHFGDGTRLSIL.

The genes are TRBV10-3 and TRBJ1-4; D ambiguous. The germline V gene encodes CDR1 ENHRY and CDR2 SYGVKD. The CDR3 extends over 13 amino acids. Trimming removed 9 bases from V and 4 bases from J, with 12 bases in between. The CDR3: CAILDQSNEKLFF. The CDR3 bases are TGTGCCATTTTGGATCAGAGTAATGAAAAACTGTTTTTT.

V gene TRBV4-3 combines with J gene TRBJ2-5, with a possible D match to TRBD1 (6 bases). V was clipped by 1 base and J by 5 bases, with 17 bases between them. The CDR3 has 16 amino acids. Germline lookup yields CDR1 LGHNA and CDR2 YSLEER. The CDR3 here is CASSQVWGTPGETQYF. The DNA for the CDR3 is TGCGCCAGCAGCCAAGTCTGGGGGACACCAGGCGAGACCCAGTACTTC.

This clone showed up just a few times. V is TRBV29-1 and J is TRBJ1-2; D ambiguous. Trimming stripped 4 bases from V and 4 bases from J, with 10 bases between. Germline lookup yields CDR1 SQVTM and CDR2 ANQGSEA. The CDR3 consists of 12 residues. CDR3 in amino acids: CSVVDGLYGYTF. The CDR3 DNA reads TGCAGCGTTGTGGACGGTCTCTATGGCTACACCTTC.

This clone occurred a few times. This chain uses TRBV7-8 with TRBJ2-7; maybe TRBD1 (5 bases). The CDR3 runs to 16 residues. With 6 bases removed from V and 0 bases from J, the gap between germline ends came to 18 bases. Per germline, CDR1 SGHVS and CDR2 FQNEAQ. The CDR3 coding sequence is TGTGCCAGCAGGTCGCCGCTAGGGGAAGGCTCCTACGAGCAGTACTTC. Protein sequence: CASRSPLGEGSYEQYF. The complete variable domain, with remaining parts taken from reference TRBV7-8 and TRBJ2-7, reads GAGVSQSPRYKVAKRGQDVALRCDPISGHVSLFWYQQALGQGPEFLTYFQNEAQLDKSGLPSDRFFAERPEGSVSTLKIQRTQQEDSAVYLCASRSPLGEGSYEQYFGPGTRLTVT.

This chain connects TRBV5-6 to TRBJ2-7; no clear D. This CDR3 region has 12 residues. Trimming left V 4 bases short and J 6 bases short, with 11 bases between. Germline V lookup: CDR1 SGHDT, CDR2 YYEEEE. CDR3 sequence: CASSPWWGEQYF. The CDR3, as DNA: TGTGCCAGCAGCCCATGGTGGGGCGAGCAGTACTTC.

This chain joins TRBV4-1 and TRBJ1-5, with D hard to call. The germline CDR1 and CDR2 sequences are MGHRA and YSYEKL. V was cut by 0 bases and J by 6 bases, with 6 bases left in between. This CDR3 region has 13 residues. The CDR3 DNA reads as TGCGCCAGCAGCCAAGAAGGAACTCAGCCCCAGCATTTT. Its protein product is CASSQEGTQPQHF.

The V gene is TRBV29-1, the J gene TRBJ2-1; D possibly uses TRBD1 or TRBD2 (5 bases each). The V gene lost 5 bases and the J gene lost 7 bases, with 15 bases spanning the gap. Germline CDR1 reads SQVTM; CDR2 reads ANQGSEA. CDR3 size: 13 residues. Here the CDR3 reads CSVLGVLGNEQFF. The CDR3 coding sequence is TGCAGCGTTCTGGGGGTTCTGGGGAATGAGCAGTTCTTC.

V gene TRBV27 combines with J gene TRBJ1-1; 7 bases align to TRBD1. The CDR3 extends over 14 amino acids. The germline V gene encodes CDR1 MNHEY and CDR2 SMNVEV (reference sequence). The V gene end was trimmed by 6 bases and the J gene end by 4 bases; junction bases not matched to a gene: 8. The CDR3 loop reads CASRGAGGPTEAFF. Written as DNA, the CDR3 is TGTGCCAGCAGGGGGGCAGGGGGACCCACTGAAGCTTTCTTT.

The chain links TRBV27 to TRBJ2-5; 9 bases agree with TRBD2. Germline CDR1 and CDR2: MNHEY and SMNVEV (reference sequence). The CDR3 length is 15 residues. The junction had 5 bases not matched to a gene; V was cut back by 5 bases and J by 1 base. The CDR3 nucleotides are TGTGCCAGCAGTGCGCTAGCGGGGAGCCAAGAGACCCAGTACTTC. It translates to CASSALAGSQETQYF.

This clone was detected once. The chain recombines TRBV7-9 with TRBJ1-1; D unresolved. With 5 bases removed from V and 3 bases from J, the gap between germline ends came to 16 bases. CDR3 size: 15 residues. CDR1 is SEHNR and CDR2 is FQNEAQ in the germline V gene (reference sequence). CDR3 in DNA: TGTGCCAGCAGCGGAACACAGATTCCCTACACTGAAGCTTTCTTT. Translating it yields CASSGTQIPYTEAFF.

The chain joins TRBV29-1 to TRBJ2-1; no clear D. The CDR3 sequence is 15 residues long. The germline V gene has CDR1 SQVTM and CDR2 ANQGSEA. V was trimmed by 6 bases and J by 2 bases, leaving 17 bases between them. For the CDR3, the DNA is TGCAGCGTCGAAAGACTCGGACCGGCCTACAATGAGCAGTTCTTC. Protein product: CSVERLGPAYNEQFF.

The chain couples TRBV6-1 to TRBJ2-1; possibly TRBD1 for D (6 bases). Germline CDR1 MNHNS, CDR2 SASEGT. The CDR3 loop spans 15 amino acids. Trimming shortened V by 1 base and J by 7 bases, and 14 bases separated the two germline ends. CDR3 amino acids: CASSEEEGQWNEQFF. The CDR3 nucleotides read TGTGCCAGCAGTGAAGAAGAAGGACAGTGGAATGAGCAGTTCTTC.